A single sample is the source of the 15 T cell receptor beta chains below, sequenced in a study of shared clonotypes between healthy human individuals. CD45RO-negative CD8 cells positively selected for CCR7 made up the naive population, which excluded terminally differentiated effector memory CD45RA+ cells. Using immunoSEQ multiplex PCR, the repertoire was profiled, and TCRdb retains in-frame clones only, with some absent. The sample has about 750,000 clones; roughly 92% are singletons. Sequencing used naive CD8+ T cells sorted from blood. All receptors come from a man aged 25-45 years in good health.

This clone came up once. This sequence joins TRBV6-5 and TRBJ2-6; D assignment may be TRBD1 or TRBD2 (6 bases each). With 8 bases removed from V and 3 bases from J, the gap between germline ends came to 14 bases. The CDR3 loop spans 15 amino acids. Germline V lookup: CDR1 MNHEY, CDR2 SVGAGI. In DNA form, the CDR3 reads TGTGCCAGCCGAGTGGGGGGCTATGGGGCCAACGTCCTGACTTTC. Amino acids: CASRVGGYGANVLTF.

J is TRBJ2-1 and V is TRBV7-9; unclear D gene. V was trimmed by 3 bases and J by 13 bases, leaving 13 bases between them. Germline V gene lookup returns CDR1 SEHNR and CDR2 FQNEAQ (reference sequence). The CDR3 sequence is 12 residues long. The CDR3 region is CASSLPSPDQFF. The DNA of the CDR3 is TGTGCCAGCAGCTTGCCGTCCCCAGATCAGTTCTTC.

V gene TRBV6-1 combines with J gene TRBJ1-1; possible D gene TRBD1, 5 bases. CDR1 MNHNS and CDR2 SASEGT come from the germline V gene. V lost 6 bases to trimming and J lost 3 bases, with 14 bases between them. This CDR3 spans 14 amino acids. The DNA for the CDR3 is TGTGCCAGCAGGGAAACAGGAGGGGACACTGAAGCTTTCTTT. Its protein is CASRETGGDTEAFF.

The chain couples TRBV7-9 to TRBJ2-7; TRBD1 matches at 7 bases. The CDR3 has 15 residues. After removal of 3 bases from V and 5 bases from J, the junction contained 10 bases not matched to a gene. Germline V gene lookup returns CDR1 SEHNR and CDR2 FQNEAQ (reference sequence). CDR3 loop: CASSFSLGQKDEQYF. The CDR3 nucleotides are TGTGCCAGCAGCTTTTCTTTGGGACAGAAGGACGAGCAGTACTTC. Supplemented by reference TRBV7-9 and TRBJ2-7, the full variable domain reads DTGVSQNPRHKITKRGQNVTFRCDPISEHNRLYWYRQTLGQGPEFLTYFQNEAQLEKSRLLSDRFSAERPKGSFSTLEIQRTEQGDSAMYLCASSFSLGQKDEQYFGPGTRLTVT.

This chain uses TRBV29-1 with TRBJ1-1; D perhaps matches TRBD1 (6 bases). The ends were cut back, 2 bases at V and 5 bases at J, with 12 bases in the middle. CDR1 and CDR2 from the germline V gene are SQVTM and ANQGSEA. The CDR3 sequence is 13 residues long. The CDR3 region has the DNA TGCAGCGTTGAAAACAGGGAGGGAACTGAAGCTTTCTTT. The encoded protein is CSVENREGTEAFF.

V is TRBV25-1 and J is TRBJ2-7; 12 positions agree with TRBD2. There are 16 residues in the CDR3. With 3 bases clipped from V and 7 bases from J, the junction kept 10 bases outside the gene matches. Germline V lookup: CDR1 MGHDK, CDR2 SYGVNS. Here the CDR3 reads CASSDSGLAGRREQYF. Here the CDR3 DNA reads TGTGCCAGCAGTGATTCTGGACTAGCGGGGCGTAGGGAGCAGTACTTC.

V and J are TRBV15 and TRBJ2-7, with D possibly TRBD2 on 5 matching bases. Germline V lookup: CDR1 LNHNV, CDR2 YYDKDF (reference sequence). The germline V and J ends were trimmed by 0 bases and 0 bases, with 9 bases remaining between them. The CDR3 runs to 15 residues. The CDR3 nucleotides are TGTGCCACCAGCAGAGATCATGGGAGCTCCTACGAGCAGTACTTC. Protein product: CATSRDHGSSYEQYF.

The chain joins TRBV7-9 to TRBJ2-7, with D unclear. Germline lookup yields CDR1 SEHNR and CDR2 FQNEAQ (reference sequence). This CDR3 contains 14 residues. V was trimmed by 0 bases and J by 3 bases, leaving 9 bases between them. The CDR3 loop is CASSLASVGYEQYF. Written as DNA, the CDR3 is TGTGCCAGCAGCTTAGCCTCAGTGGGCTACGAGCAGTACTTC.

The chain links TRBV29-1 to TRBJ2-2, with D perhaps matching TRBD1 (6 bases). The CDR3 runs 15 residues. CDR1 and CDR2 (germline): SQVTM, ANQGSEA. Trimming cost V 4 bases and J 7 bases, with 19 bases left between them. In nucleotides, the CDR3 is TGCAGCGTTGTAAGTCCGGACAGTCGAAGCGGGGAGCTGTTTTTT. Its protein is CSVVSPDSRSGELFF.

The chain couples TRBV7-2 to TRBJ1-2; D uncertain. With 6 bases removed from V and 10 bases from J, the gap between germline ends came to 18 bases. CDR3 length: 13 residues. Germline CDR1 and CDR2: SGHTA and FQGNSA. CDR3 loop: CASRPPDPWDYTF. In DNA form, the CDR3 reads TGTGCCAGCAGACCCCCGGACCCCTGGGACTACACCTTC.

The genes are TRBV10-1 and TRBJ2-2; 11 bases match TRBD1. The CDR3 is made up of 16 amino acids. Germline trimming cut 6 bases from V and 4 bases from J; bases unmatched to any gene: 7. CDR1 and CDR2 from the germline V gene are WNHNN and SYGVQD (reference sequence). The CDR3 region is CASSSGGTGGTGELFF. Written as DNA, the CDR3 is TGCGCCAGCAGCTCTGGGGGGACAGGGGGCACCGGGGAGCTGTTTTTT.

This chain links TRBV19 with TRBJ2-3; TRBD2 aligns across 9 bases. This CDR3 has 16 amino acids. Trimming at V came to 5 bases and at J to 5 bases, leaving 11 bases not matched to a gene. Germline loops: CDR1 LNHDA, CDR2 SQIVND (reference sequence). For the CDR3, the DNA is TGTGCCAGTAGTCTCAACGTAGCGGGAGTTGGAGATACGCAGTATTTT. Translation gives CASSLNVAGVGDTQYF.

A single count supports this clone. The CDR3 nucleotides are TGTGCCAGCAGTGAGGGAACTAGTTTGAAGAATGAGCAGTTCTTC. It is translated as CASSEGTSLKNEQFF. The genes are TRBV2 and TRBJ2-1, with D tentatively TRBD2 (5 bases). The CDR3 covers 15 residues. V dropped 3 bases and J dropped 7 bases, with 16 bases sitting between them. The germline V gene has CDR1 SNHLY and CDR2 FYNNEI. Together with reference TRBV2 and TRBJ2-1, the CDR3 gives the full variable domain: EPEVTQTPSHQVTQMGQEVILRCVPISNHLYFYWYRQILGQKVEFLVSFYNNEISEKSEIFDDQFSVERPDGSNFTLKIRSTKLEDSAMYFCASSEGTSLKNEQFFGPGTRLTVL.

This clone was picked up a small number of times. The J gene is TRBJ1-5, the V gene TRBV4-3, with 7 bases identical to TRBD1. Germline lookup yields CDR1 LGHNA and CDR2 YSLEER. V gave up 1 base and J gave up 7 bases; unmatched junction bases: 7. This CDR3 comprises 15 residues. The CDR3 here is CASSQGDRVSQPQHF. CDR3 in DNA: TGCGCCAGCAGCCAAGGGGACAGAGTGTCGCAGCCCCAGCATTTT.

This CDR3 reads CASSGSWGLAGADTGELFF. CDR3 coding DNA: TGTGCCAGCAGTGGCTCCTGGGGACTAGCGGGAGCGGACACCGGGGAGCTGTTTTTT. The V and J genes are TRBV28 and TRBJ2-2; 14 bases map to TRBD2. Germline V gives CDR1 MDHEN, CDR2 SYDVKM. Unmatched junction bases numbered 11, after V lost 5 bases and J lost 3 bases. The CDR3 extends over 19 amino acids. The full variable domain, in which reference TRBV28 and TRBJ2-2 provide the parts outside the CDR3, is DVKVTQSSRYLVKRTGEKVFLECVQDMDHENMFWYRQDPGLGLRLIYFSYDVKMKEKGDIPEGYSVSREKKERFSLILESASTNQTSMYLCASSGSWGLAGADTGELFFGEGSRLTVL.